The rows below give T cell receptor beta chains drawn from one sample of a study of CD8 T cells in ankylosing spondylitis. Via MiXCR, TCRdb re-called the 5' RACE reads, giving one row per CDR3 protein. Of around 340,000 distinct CDR3 sequences detected, 20% to 25% appear once; the ten largest clones hold around 14%. The source material was blood, either unsorted or a sorted T cell fraction (not recorded which). The receptors shown here come from a male donor with ankylosing spondylitis or in good health (not recorded which). Each CDR3 is given with its conserved first and last residue. D genes are given only for firm matches. A clone size is listed for some rows: how often the clone was seen (once, few, many), or a class if it is expanded.

d_call j_call clone_size v_call cdr3_aa cdr3_nt
- TRBJ2-7 few TRBV12-3/TRBV12-4 CASTPSVAYEQYF TGTGCCAGCACCCCTTCAGTGGCCTACGAGCAGTACTTC
- TRBJ2-2 - TRBV9 CASSPSVTTGELFF TGTGCCAGCAGCCCCTCCGTGACCACCGGGGAGCTGTTTTTT
- TRBJ1-3 few TRBV28 CASSTFSGRIISSGNTIYF TGTGCCAGCAGTACCTTCAGTGGAAGGATTATTAGCTCTGGAAACACCATATATTTT
- TRBJ2-3 few TRBV27 CASRNGVVGTDTQYF TGTGCCAGCAGAAATGGGGTCGTCGGGACAGATACGCAGTATTTT
- TRBJ2-5 - TRBV28 CASRSLGETQYF TGTGCCAGCAGATCCCTCGGCGAGACCCAGTACTTC
- TRBJ2-7 - TRBV30 CAWSLRGYEQYF TGTGCCTGGAGTCTCCGGGGCTACGAGCAGTACTTC
TRBD2 TRBJ2-1 - TRBV20-1 CSAALRGVSYNEQFF TGCAGTGCAGCCCTACGGGGGGTCTCCTACAATGAGCAGTTCTTC
- TRBJ2-3 - TRBV28 CAMGPGLLCSTDTQYF TGTGCCATGGGCCCTGGGCTCCTCTGCTCCACAGATACGCAGTATTTT
- TRBJ2-5 few TRBV29-1 CSVEGGPETQYF TGCAGCGTTGAAGGCGGACCGGAGACCCAGTACTTC
TRBD2 TRBJ2-1 few TRBV28 CASSLLLLAGGNNEQFF TGTGCCAGCAGTCTGCTCTTACTAGCGGGGGGGAACAATGAGCAGTTCTTC
TRBD2 TRBJ2-1 - TRBV29-1 CSARSGAHEQFF TGCAGCGCCCGAAGCGGGGCCCATGAGCAGTTCTTC
- TRBJ2-1 - TRBV12-3/TRBV12-4 CASSLLGTHEQFF TGTGCCAGCAGTTTGTTAGGGACACACGAGCAGTTCTTC